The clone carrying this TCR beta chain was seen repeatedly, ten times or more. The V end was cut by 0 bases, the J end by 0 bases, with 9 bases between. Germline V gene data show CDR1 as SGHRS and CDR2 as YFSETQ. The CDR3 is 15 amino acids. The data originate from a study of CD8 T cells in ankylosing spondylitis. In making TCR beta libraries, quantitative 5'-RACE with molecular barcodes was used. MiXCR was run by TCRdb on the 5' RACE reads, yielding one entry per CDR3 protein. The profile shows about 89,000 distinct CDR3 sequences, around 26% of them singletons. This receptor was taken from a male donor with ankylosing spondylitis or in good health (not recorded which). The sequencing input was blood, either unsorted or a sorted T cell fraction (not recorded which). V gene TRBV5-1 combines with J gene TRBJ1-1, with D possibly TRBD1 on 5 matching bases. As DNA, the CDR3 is TGCGCCAGCAGCTTGGAGGGGAGTTTGAACACTGAAGCTTTCTTT. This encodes CASSLEGSLNTEAFF.